The 30 T cell receptor beta chains reported below all come from one sample, sequenced in a study of T cells in Graves' hyperthyroidism and ophthalmopathy. From RNA transcripts, TCR beta CDR3 regions were amplified. A set of HTBI primers served as the primers for a first-round RT-PCR of the TCR CDR3. MiXCR, run by TCRdb on the multiplex PCR reads, gives a single entry per CDR3 protein. The sample yields hundreds of thousands of distinct CDR3 sequences, 24% seen once. The source material was blood. Source of these receptors: a woman aged 25 to 45 with Graves' ophthalmopathy.

This clonotype was detected a few times. CDR3 sequence (DNA): TGTGCCAGCAGCTTGGGCGGGGGGAAAGAGACCCAGTACTTC. This translates into CASSLGGGKETQYF. The chain has TRBV11-2 and TRBJ2-5, with TRBD2 matching 8 bases. The ends lost 3 bases at V and 3 bases at J; junction bases unmatched: 3. From germline, CDR1 is SGHAT and CDR2 FQNNGV. This CDR3 has 14 amino acids.

The CDR3 coding sequence is TGTGCCAGCAGCCCCCCGGCCGGACAGGCCTACTACGAGCAGTACTTC. Encoded protein: CASSPPAGQAYYEQYF. The chain links TRBV28 to TRBJ2-7; 7 bases fit TRBD1. CDR1 is MDHEN and CDR2 is SYDVKM in the germline V gene. The CDR3 is 16 amino acids. The junction had 14 bases not matched to a gene; V was cut back by 6 bases and J by 3 bases.

This clonotype has ten or more counts. DNA of the CDR3: TGTGCCAGCAGGGGACAGAAAGAGACCCAGTACTTC. Translating gives CASRGQKETQYF. This chain links TRBV2 with TRBJ2-5; 7 positions agree with TRBD1. V was clipped by 6 bases and J by 3 bases; unmatched bases: 1. The CDR3 is made up of 12 amino acids. The germline V gene encodes CDR1 SNHLY and CDR2 FYNNEI.

V and J are TRBV20-1 and TRBJ2-5; a weak D match, TRBD2 (6 bases). V shed 3 bases and J shed 3 bases, with 11 bases lying between them. Looked up from germline, CDR1 is DFQATT and CDR2 is SNEGSKA (reference sequence). The CDR3 is 13 residues long. The CDR3 spells CSAREGRKETQYF. For the CDR3, the DNA is TGCAGTGCTAGGGAGGGGAGGAAAGAGACCCAGTACTTC.

Note on this clonotype: The CDR3 does not end in the conserved phenylalanine or tryptophan, so this is likely a read error. The CDR3 here is CASSLATPNYGYTL. The DNA of the CDR3 is TGCGCCAGCAGCTTGGCCACACCGAACTATGGCTACACCCTC. The chain is built from TRBV5-1 and TRBJ1-2; D call uncertain. CDR1 is SGHRS and CDR2 is YFSETQ in the germline V gene. Trimming cost V 0 bases and J 2 bases, with 8 bases left between them. The length of the CDR3 is 14 residues.

This clonotype was observed a handful of times. The V call is TRBV6-4, the J call TRBJ2-7; 7 positions agree with TRBD1. The trim removed 6 bases at V and 3 bases at J, leaving 2 bases unmatched. The germline CDR1 and CDR2 sequences are MRHNA and SNTAGT. The CDR3 covers 12 residues. The CDR3 loop reads CASRTGYYEQYF. The CDR3 DNA sequence: TGTGCCAGCAGGACAGGGTACTACGAGCAGTACTTC.

There are many counts of this clonotype. V and J are TRBV7-8 and TRBJ1-1; D unresolved. The CDR3 runs 13 residues. Germline CDR1 and CDR2: SGHVS and FQNEAQ. V was shortened by 1 base and J by 6 bases, with 9 bases between the two germline ends. CDR3 loop: CASSLVFVAEAFF. The DNA of the CDR3 is TGTGCCAGCAGCTTAGTATTTGTTGCTGAAGCTTTCTTT.

The sample holds many counts of this clonotype. The conserved phenylalanine or tryptophan is not found at the CDR3 terminus, so this likely reflects a read error. The chain links TRBV28 to TRBJ1-5; perhaps TRBD1 as D (5 bases). Germline CDR1 is MDHEN and CDR2 is SYDVKM. V gave up 9 bases and J gave up 1 base, with 13 bases separating them. This CDR3 has 14 amino acids. The CDR3 coding sequence is TGTGCCAGTCGGCAGGGCGGAAGCAATCAGCCCCAGCATCTT. Protein: CASRQGGSNQPQHL.

This clonotype was seen at least ten times. The chain links TRBV12-3 or TRBV12-4 to TRBJ1-2, with D maybe TRBD1 (5 bases). This CDR3 is 14 amino acids long. The V end was cut by 3 bases, the J end by 1 base, with 9 bases between. CDR3 in DNA: TGTGCCAGCAGTTTTTCAGGGATTAACTATGGCTACACCTTC. Translation: CASSFSGINYGYTF.

The table lists this clonotype with many counts. The chain employs TRBV3-1 and TRBJ2-7; TRBD2 agrees at 9 bases. J gave up 2 bases and V 1 base, and 3 bases lay outside the gene matches. This CDR3 contains 15 residues. CDR1 LGHDT and CDR2 YNNKEL come from the germline V gene (reference sequence). The CDR3 nucleotides are TGTGCCAGCAGCCAAGGGGGACTAGCTGCCTACGAGCAGTACTTC. Translated: CASSQGGLAAYEQYF.

As to this clonotype: Since the CDR3 does not end with the conserved phenylalanine or tryptophan, this likely comes from a read error. This chain joins TRBV29-1 and TRBJ1-3; no firm D call. This CDR3 is built from 15 residues. Looked up from germline, CDR1 is SQVTM and CDR2 is ANQGSEA. V shed 3 bases and J shed 2 bases, with 14 bases lying between them. This CDR3 is CSVEDDTRPGNTIYY. Here the CDR3 DNA reads TGCAGCGTTGAGGATGATACCAGGCCTGGAAACACCATATATTAT.

This clonotype was seen ten or more times. V gene TRBV20-1 combines with J gene TRBJ2-5, with 10 bases identical to TRBD2. The germline gives CDR1 DFQATT, CDR2 SNEGSKA (reference sequence). Trimming took 0 bases from V and 4 from J; bases not matched to a gene: 8. This CDR3 contains 16 residues. The chain's CDR3 is CSARDVQRGGRETQYF. In nucleotides, the CDR3 is TGCAGTGCTAGAGATGTCCAGCGGGGGGGTCGAGAGACCCAGTACTTC.

This clonotype was observed a handful of times. The chain carries TRBV6-5 and TRBJ1-6; TRBD1 agrees at 7 bases. The CDR3 is 13 amino acids. The V gene's germline CDR1 is MNHEY and CDR2 SVGAGI. V gave up 4 bases and J gave up 9 bases; unmatched junction bases: 3. CDR3 nucleotides: TGTGCCAGCAGTTTTTACAGGGGTTCACCCCTCCACTTT. It translates to CASSFYRGSPLHF.

This clonotype was counted ten times or more. This chain joins TRBV27 and TRBJ1-1; D call uncertain. The CDR3 is 14 residues long. The germline CDR1 and CDR2 sequences are MNHEY and SMNVEV (reference sequence). The V gene lost 0 bases and the J gene lost 2 bases, with 7 bases spanning the gap. The chain's CDR3 is CASSLSAINTEAFF. CDR3 nucleotides: TGTGCCAGCAGTTTATCGGCCATTAACACTGAAGCTTTCTTT.

This clonotype came up many times. The chain is built from TRBV13 and TRBJ2-7; D unresolved. The CDR3 has 13 amino acids. Trimming shortened V by 2 bases and J by 4 bases, and 9 bases separated the two germline ends. The germline gives CDR1 PRHDT, CDR2 FYEKMQ (reference sequence). CDR3 nucleotides: TGTGCCAGCAGCTTAAGGGCCCAATACGAGCAGTACTTC. Its protein is CASSLRAQYEQYF.

This clonotype was seen a handful of times. CDR3 in DNA: TGTGCCAGCAGTTTAGCGTGGGGGACCCAGTACTTC. Translation: CASSLAWGTQYF. The rearrangement uses TRBV12-3 or TRBV12-4 and TRBJ2-5; no firm D call. The CDR3 spans 12 residues. The V gene lost 0 bases and the J gene lost 7 bases, with 6 bases spanning the gap.

This clonotype has at least ten counts. The V gene is TRBV6-1, the J gene TRBJ1-2; D possibly corresponds to TRBD1 (5 bases). V was cut by 8 bases and J by 4 bases, with 11 bases left in between. This CDR3 region has 12 residues. CDR1 and CDR2 from the germline V gene are MNHNS and SASEGT. CDR3: CASYRSSYGYTF. Written as DNA, the CDR3 is TGTGCCAGCTACAGGTCTTCCTATGGCTACACCTTC.

This clonotype was seen a few times. CDR3 sequence reads: CASSQVRVAYEQYF. CDR3 sequence (DNA): TGCGCCAGCAGCCAAGTTAGAGTGGCCTACGAGCAGTACTTC. The chain has TRBV4-1 and TRBJ2-7; D remains unclear. Trimming shortened V by 1 base and J by 2 bases, and 9 bases separated the two germline ends. The V gene's germline CDR1 is MGHRA and CDR2 YSYEKL. The CDR3 runs to 14 residues.

The V gene is TRBV29-1, the J gene TRBJ2-7; perhaps TRBD2 as D (7 bases). This CDR3 is 12 amino acids long. CDR1 is SQVTM, CDR2 ANQGSEA, per germline. The V end lost 6 bases, the J end lost 7 bases, and 16 bases lay between the germline ends. CDR3 loop: CSVDRGAGEQYF. In DNA, the CDR3 is TGCAGCGTGGATCGGGGGGCGGGGGAGCAGTACTTC.

This clonotype was seen at least ten times. CDR3 nucleotide sequence: TGTGCCATCAGCGGGACAGGAGAATATCAGCCCCAGCATTTT. It is translated as CAISGTGEYQPQHF. The rearrangement joins TRBV10-3 to TRBJ1-5, with 8 nucleotides matching TRBD1. Germline CDR1 ENHRY, CDR2 SYGVKD. This CDR3 has 14 residues. The V gene end was trimmed by 6 bases and the J gene end by 5 bases; junction bases not matched to a gene: 6.

Written as DNA, the CDR3 is TGTGCCAGTAGTATTGAGGGACAGGGACAGCCCCAGCATTTT. Encoded protein: CASSIEGQGQPQHF. V gene TRBV19 combines with J gene TRBJ1-5; 9 bases match TRBD1. After removal of 3 bases from V and 7 bases from J, the junction contained 4 bases not matched to a gene. The V gene's germline CDR1 is LNHDA and CDR2 SQIVND (reference sequence). The CDR3 length is 14 residues.

The table lists this clonotype with many counts. V is TRBV19 and J is TRBJ1-1, with D maybe TRBD1 (5 bases). The germline gives CDR1 LNHDA, CDR2 SQIVND (reference sequence). With 7 bases removed from V and 3 bases from J, the gap between germline ends came to 21 bases. The CDR3 is 16 residues long. The CDR3 loop is CASNPRTPIIYTEAFF. In DNA form, the CDR3 reads TGTGCCAGTAATCCTCGGACACCCATTATTTACACTGAAGCTTTCTTT.

This chain joins TRBV28 and TRBJ1-5; D is possibly TRBD1 (5 bases). V gave up 5 bases and J gave up 1 base, with 12 bases separating them. This CDR3 comprises 15 residues. CDR1 MDHEN and CDR2 SYDVKM come from the germline V gene. In DNA, the CDR3 is TGTGCCAGCAGTGCAACGACAGCCAGCAATCAGCCCCAGCATTTT. Amino acid sequence: CASSATTASNQPQHF.

This clonotype showed up many times. J is TRBJ2-7 and V is TRBV7-2; tentative D call: TRBD2 (5 bases). Germline V gene data show CDR1 as SGHTA and CDR2 as FQGNSA. CDR3 length: 12 residues. V was trimmed by 4 bases and J by 4 bases, leaving 8 bases between them. The CDR3 protein is CASSSRGYEQYF. The CDR3 DNA reads as TGTGCCAGCAGCTCCCGCGGGTACGAGCAGTACTTC. Looking up the rest from reference TRBV7-2 and TRBJ2-7 gives the full variable domain: GAGVSQSPSNKVTEKGKDVELRCDPISGHTALYWYRQSLGQGLEFLIYFQGNSAPDKSGLPSDRFSAERTGGSVSTLTIQRTQQEDSAVYLCASSSRGYEQYFGPGTRLTVT.

This clonotype was counted many times. DNA for the CDR3: TGTGCCAGCAGCTCGGCAGGGGAAACGTATGGCTACACCTTC. It yields the protein CASSSAGETYGYTF. The J gene is TRBJ1-2, the V gene TRBV7-9, with D possibly matching TRBD1 (6 bases). V dropped 4 bases and J dropped 5 bases, with 14 bases sitting between them. Germline values: CDR1 SEHNR, CDR2 FQNEAQ (reference sequence). The CDR3 has 14 residues.

This clonotype was recorded many times. The chain couples TRBV7-9 to TRBJ1-1; no clear D. Germline values: CDR1 SEHNR, CDR2 FQNEAQ (reference sequence). CDR3 length: 14 residues. Trimming took off 0 bases at V and 2 bases at J, with 7 bases between the two ends. The CDR3 DNA reads TGTGCCAGCAGCTTAGCGAGAATTAACACTGAAGCTTTCTTT. Translating gives CASSLARINTEAFF.

This clonotype was seen many times. The V and J genes are TRBV5-1 and TRBJ1-1; D not certain. CDR1 and CDR2 (germline): SGHRS, YFSETQ. This CDR3 contains 13 residues. Trimming pared 5 bases from V and 0 bases from J, leaving 8 bases between. The CDR3 DNA sequence: TGCGCCAGCAGGCAGGAACTGAACACTGAAGCTTTCTTT. Its translation: CASRQELNTEAFF.

This CDR3 is CASSYRGHTSDEQYF. In DNA, the CDR3 is TGTGCCAGCTCGTACAGGGGGCACACGTCGGACGAGCAGTACTTC. This rearrangement joins TRBV18 to TRBJ2-7, with TRBD1 identical over 9 bases. V dropped 6 bases and J dropped 5; count of bases not matched to a gene: 11. Germline V gives CDR1 KGHSH, CDR2 LQKENI. The CDR3 is 15 amino acids.

This clonotype was counted at least ten times. The chain carries TRBV5-1 and TRBJ2-7; TRBD1 aligns across 8 bases. The CDR3 runs to 15 residues. The germline V gene encodes CDR1 SGHRS and CDR2 YFSETQ. V was clipped by 4 bases and J by 4 bases; unmatched bases: 10. CDR3 residues: CASSLQTGAPYEQYF. In DNA, the CDR3 is TGCGCCAGCAGCCTTCAGACAGGGGCGCCTTACGAGCAGTACTTC.

This clonotype appeared many times. The chain has TRBV12-3 or TRBV12-4 and TRBJ2-7, with D perhaps TRBD2 (5 bases). This CDR3 is built from 14 residues. V lost 0 bases and J 3 bases, leaving 9 bases between the germline ends. The CDR3 DNA reads as TGTGCCAGCAGTTTAGCGGGTAGCGACTACGAGCAGTACTTC. It codes for CASSLAGSDYEQYF.